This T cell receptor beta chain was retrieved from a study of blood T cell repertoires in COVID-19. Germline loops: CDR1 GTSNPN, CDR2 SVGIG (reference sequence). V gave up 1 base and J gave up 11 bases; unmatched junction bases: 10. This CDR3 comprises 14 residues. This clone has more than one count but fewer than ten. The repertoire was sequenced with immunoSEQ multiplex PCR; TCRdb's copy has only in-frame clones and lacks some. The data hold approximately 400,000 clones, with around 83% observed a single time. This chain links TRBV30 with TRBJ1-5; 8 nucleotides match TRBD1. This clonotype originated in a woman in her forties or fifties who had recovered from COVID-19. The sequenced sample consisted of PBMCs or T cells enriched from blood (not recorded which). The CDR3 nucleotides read TGTGCCTGGAGTGGGCAGGGGGCGGTTGTAGCCCAGCATTTT. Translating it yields CAWSGQGAVVAQHF.